One and the same sample provided the 26 T cell receptor beta chains below, sequenced in a study of shared clonotypes between healthy human individuals. The naive CD8 subset, CD45RO-negative cells positively selected for CCR7, excluded terminally differentiated effector memory CD45RA+ cells. The data were produced by immunoSEQ multiplex PCR, yet TCRdb's version contains in-frame clones alone and is incomplete. The data show 1.5 million to 2.5 million clones, about 95% seen once. Sequences were obtained from naive CD8+ T cells sorted from blood. These receptors all stem from a young man in good health.

This sequence joins TRBV29-1 and TRBJ1-3; 7 nucleotides line up with TRBD1. The CDR3 is 14 residues long. V trimming: 7 bases; J trimming: 0 bases; junction bases outside the gene matches: 6. Germline V lookup: CDR1 SQVTM, CDR2 ANQGSEA. In nucleotides, the CDR3 is TGCAGCGCTGCCGGGACAGTCTCTGGAAACACCATATATTTT. Its translation: CSAAGTVSGNTIYF.

The J gene is TRBJ1-2, the V gene TRBV5-1; perhaps TRBD1 as D (5 bases). With 0 bases removed from V and 13 bases from J, the gap between germline ends came to 19 bases. Germline values: CDR1 SGHRS, CDR2 YFSETQ. The CDR3 is 14 residues long. CDR3 bases: TGCGCCAGCAGCTTGGAGGGACTGCCCGAATTAGGCACCTTC. This translates into CASSLEGLPELGTF.

This rearrangement joins TRBV30 to TRBJ2-3; D is perhaps TRBD1 or TRBD2 (6 bases each). The V end was cut by 5 bases, the J end by 0 bases, with 18 bases between. The CDR3 is made up of 16 amino acids. The germline gives CDR1 GTSNPN, CDR2 SVGIG (reference sequence). The CDR3 protein is CAWGGTPSLSTDTQYF. CDR3 nucleotides: TGTGCCTGGGGAGGGACACCGTCCCTGAGCACAGATACGCAGTATTTT.

The chain has TRBV10-3 and TRBJ2-7, with TRBD2 matching over 11 bases. The CDR3 covers 14 residues. CDR1 and CDR2 (germline): ENHRY, SYGVKD. V was clipped by 8 bases and J by 6 bases; unmatched bases: 9. The CDR3 is CAISELAGDVEQYF. The CDR3 DNA reads as TGTGCCATCTCAGAACTAGCGGGAGATGTCGAGCAGTACTTC.

The chain has TRBV30 and TRBJ2-4, with 7 bases identical to TRBD2. V lost 3 bases and J lost 6; bases outside the gene matches: 5. The germline V gene has CDR1 GTSNPN and CDR2 SVGIG (reference sequence). The CDR3 spans 13 residues. CDR3 sequence reads: CAWRAREGNIQYF. The DNA for the CDR3 is TGTGCCTGGAGGGCCAGGGAGGGAAACATTCAGTACTTC.

Concerning this clone: Other DNA sequences in the sample encode the same CDR3. The chain links TRBV9 to TRBJ1-1; 8 bases match TRBD1. CDR1 and CDR2 (germline): SGDLS, YYNGEE. V shed 4 bases, J shed 1 base, and the junction held 3 bases outside the gene matches. This CDR3 has 14 residues. CDR3 sequence (DNA): TGTGCCAGCAGCCCAGGGGGCGGGAACACTGAAGCTTTCTTT. This gives the protein CASSPGGGNTEAFF.

The V and J genes are TRBV10-2 and TRBJ2-7, with 8 bases matching TRBD1. The CDR3 is 16 residues long. After removal of 0 bases from V and 3 bases from J, the junction contained 7 bases not matched to a gene. Germline V gene data show CDR1 as WSHSY and CDR2 as SAAADI. The CDR3 DNA follows: TGCGCCAGCAGTGAGTCAGGCAGGGGGCTCCTCTACGAGCAGTACTTC. This translates into CASSESGRGLLYEQYF.

Turning to this clone: Different DNA sequences within this sample yield the same CDR3. V is TRBV2 and J is TRBJ2-1, with 8 bases identical to TRBD1. Germline V lookup: CDR1 SNHLY, CDR2 FYNNEI. The V segment lost 4 bases and the J segment 4 bases; nucleotides outside the gene matches: 3. The CDR3 is 14 residues long. This chain's CDR3 is CASSVGQGYNEQFF. CDR3 nucleotides: TGTGCCAGCAGTGTAGGACAGGGATACAATGAGCAGTTCTTC.

The chain couples TRBV4-1 to TRBJ1-6; D is undetermined. The CDR3 is made up of 16 amino acids. The V gene's germline CDR1 is MGHRA and CDR2 YSYEKL. Trimming removed 4 bases at V and 0 bases at J, with 10 bases between. CDR3 loop: CASSPETSSYNSPLHF. Here the CDR3 DNA reads TGCGCCAGCAGCCCCGAGACCTCCTCCTATAATTCACCCCTCCACTTT.

Details on this clone: This CDR3 is also generated by other DNA sequences in the sample. The chain couples TRBV9 to TRBJ2-2; perhaps TRBD1 as D (5 bases). The CDR3 totals 14 residues. The germline V gene has CDR1 SGDLS and CDR2 YYNGEE. The V end lost 0 bases, the J end lost 6 bases, and 9 bases lay between the germline ends. CDR3 bases: TGTGCCAGCAGCGTAGGGGGCTCGGCCGGGGAGCTGTTTTTT. This codes for CASSVGGSAGELFF.

The chain combines TRBV25-1 with TRBJ2-7, with D perhaps matching TRBD2 (5 bases). V shed 8 bases and J shed 1 base, with 12 bases lying between them. The CDR3 has 13 residues. CDR1 is MGHDK and CDR2 is SYGVNS in the germline V gene. The CDR3 loop is CASERRDSYEQYF. In DNA, the CDR3 is TGTGCCAGCGAGAGACGGGATTCCTACGAGCAGTACTTC.

This chain links TRBV19 with TRBJ2-2; no reliable D call. The CDR3 is 19 residues long. Germline CDR1 is LNHDA and CDR2 is SQIVND (reference sequence). Trimming pared 2 bases from V and 4 bases from J, leaving 23 bases between. The CDR3 sequence: CASSILGDSVTYRTGELFF. The CDR3 nucleotides read TGTGCCAGTAGTATACTAGGCGACTCCGTCACTTATCGCACCGGGGAGCTGTTTTTT. The full variable domain, rest sourced from reference TRBV19 and TRBJ2-2, is DGGITQSPKYLFRKEGQNVTLSCEQNLNHDAMYWYRQDPGQGLRLIYYSQIVNDFQKGDIAEGYSVSREKKESFPLTVTSAQKNPTAFYLCASSILGDSVTYRTGELFFGEGSRLTVL.

CDR3 region: CASRALAGGTDTQYF. CDR3 coding DNA: TGTGCCAGTAGGGCTTTAGCGGGAGGCACAGATACGCAGTATTTT. The chain links TRBV19 to TRBJ2-3; 9 bases match TRBD2. The CDR3 runs 15 residues. Germline assignment: CDR1 LNHDA and CDR2 SQIVND (reference sequence). The ends lost 6 bases at V and 1 base at J; junction bases unmatched: 5.

The chain joins TRBV7-6 to TRBJ2-3; 8 bases map to TRBD2. J gave up 2 bases and V 1 base, and 5 bases lay outside the gene matches. Germline V gene data show CDR1 as SGHVS and CDR2 as FNYEAQ. CDR3 size: 16 residues. CDR3 sequence: CASSLEVSGVTDTQYF. The CDR3 DNA follows: TGTGCCAGCAGCTTAGAAGTTAGCGGGGTCACAGATACGCAGTATTTT.

CDR3 in DNA: TGCGCCAGCAAAAGAGGGAATACGCAGTATTTT. Protein product: CASKRGNTQYF. The genes are TRBV5-1 and TRBJ2-3; D may be TRBD2 (5 bases). CDR1 SGHRS and CDR2 YFSETQ come from the germline V gene. The CDR3 sequence is 11 residues long. V was cut by 6 bases and J by 7 bases, with 9 bases left in between.

The J gene is TRBJ2-5, the V gene TRBV18; D call uncertain. Germline CDR1 and CDR2: KGHSH and LQKENI. This CDR3 region has 14 residues. Trimming took 4 bases from V and 5 from J, leaving 14 bases between them. The CDR3 nucleotides read TGTGCCAGCTCACGTCCCGGGCCCATGGAGACCCAGTACTTC. Protein product: CASSRPGPMETQYF.

The chain recombines TRBV5-1 with TRBJ2-7; TRBD1 matches 10 bases. Unmatched junction bases numbered 4, after V lost 0 bases and J lost 7 bases. Germline V gives CDR1 SGHRS, CDR2 YFSETQ. The CDR3 length is 14 residues. The CDR3 region has the DNA TGCGCCAGCAGCTTGGCCGACAGGGGGCTGGAGCAGTACTTC. This gives the protein CASSLADRGLEQYF. Drawing the rest from reference TRBV5-1 and TRBJ2-7, the complete variable domain is KAGVTQTPRYLIKTRGQQVTLSCSPISGHRSVSWYQQTPGQGLQFLFEYFSETQRNKGNFPGRFSGRQFSNSRSEMNVSTLELGDSALYLCASSLADRGLEQYFGPGTRLTVT.

V gene TRBV4-3 combines with J gene TRBJ2-1; D is unresolved. Germline CDR1 LGHNA, CDR2 YSLEER. This CDR3 contains 15 residues. Trimming left V 4 bases short and J 2 bases short, with 12 bases between. The CDR3: CASSPLSSTYNEQFF. Here the CDR3 DNA reads TGCGCCAGCAGCCCACTTAGCAGCACCTACAATGAGCAGTTCTTC.

As regards this clone: This may be a read error, as it is one base from a much larger clone. This rearrangement joins TRBV5-4 to TRBJ1-2, with no clear D. The length of the CDR3 is 12 residues. The germline V and J ends were trimmed by 4 bases and 2 bases, with 6 bases remaining between them. Per the germline V gene, CDR1 is SGHNT and CDR2 is YYREEE (reference sequence). The chain's CDR3 is CASSPGNYGYTF. The CDR3 bases are TGTGCCAGCAGCCCTGGGAACTATGGCTACACCTTC.

V usage is TRBV27 and J usage is TRBJ2-2; D call uncertain. V was clipped by 5 bases and J by 7 bases, with 11 bases between them. There are 13 residues in the CDR3. The germline V gene encodes CDR1 MNHEY and CDR2 SMNVEV (reference sequence). The CDR3 DNA follows: TGTGCCAGCAGTATATTAGTCGGCGGGGAGCTGTTTTTT. Its translation is CASSILVGGELFF.

About this clone: The same CDR3 can be traced to other DNA sequences in this sample. This rearrangement joins TRBV20-1 to TRBJ2-2; D is uncertain. CDR1 and CDR2 from the germline V gene are DFQATT and SNEGSKA (reference sequence). The CDR3 sequence is 11 residues long. The germline V and J ends were trimmed by 5 bases and 2 bases, with 3 bases remaining between them. CDR3 sequence: CSAPNTGELFF. DNA for the CDR3: TGCAGTGCTCCTAACACCGGGGAGCTGTTTTTT.

The chain combines TRBV5-1 with TRBJ2-2, with unresolved D. Germline V lookup: CDR1 SGHRS, CDR2 YFSETQ. Trimming removed 2 bases at V and 5 bases at J, with 4 bases between. The CDR3 contains 12 residues. CDR3 protein: CASSLWTGELFF. DNA for the CDR3: TGCGCCAGCAGCTTATGGACCGGGGAGCTGTTTTTT. The full variable domain, with the rest looked up from reference TRBV5-1 and TRBJ2-2, is KAGVTQTPRYLIKTRGQQVTLSCSPISGHRSVSWYQQTPGQGLQFLFEYFSETQRNKGNFPGRFSGRQFSNSRSEMNVSTLELGDSALYLCASSLWTGELFFGEGSRLTVL.

This rearrangement joins TRBV19 to TRBJ1-1; 12 positions match TRBD1. CDR1 and CDR2 from the germline V gene are LNHDA and SQIVND (reference sequence). CDR3 length equals 16 residues. J gave up 2 bases and V 4 bases, and 5 bases lay outside the gene matches. CDR3 residues: CASSNLGQGANTEAFF. In DNA form, the CDR3 reads TGTGCCAGTAGTAATCTGGGACAGGGGGCAAACACTGAAGCTTTCTTT.

V and J are TRBV7-9 and TRBJ2-3; unclear D gene. The CDR3 contains 13 residues. The germline CDR1 and CDR2 sequences are SEHNR and FQNEAQ (reference sequence). Trimming removed 7 bases at V and 4 bases at J, with 12 bases between. CDR3 amino acids: CASTAPGSDTQYF. CDR3 DNA sequence: TGTGCCAGCACGGCCCCAGGTTCAGATACGCAGTATTTT.

About this clone itself: The identical CDR3 is also encoded by other nucleotide sequences in the sample. This chain joins TRBV27 and TRBJ1-1; 7 bases match TRBD1. V was clipped by 3 bases and J by 4 bases; unmatched bases: 5. Per the germline V gene, CDR1 is MNHEY and CDR2 is SMNVEV (reference sequence). This CDR3 contains 14 residues. Written as DNA, the CDR3 is TGTGCCAGCAGTTTGCAGGGGGGTGGCACTGAAGCTTTCTTT. Translating gives CASSLQGGGTEAFF.

J is TRBJ1-5 and V is TRBV28, with unresolved D. Germline V gene data show CDR1 as MDHEN and CDR2 as SYDVKM. The CDR3 is 11 residues long. The V gene lost 2 bases and the J gene lost 5 bases, with 1 base spanning the gap. The CDR3 DNA is TGTGCCAGCAGTTTACATCAGCCCCAGCATTTT. Amino acids: CASSLHQPQHF.